This T cell receptor beta chain was retrieved from a study of shared clonotypes between healthy human individuals. CD45RO-negative cells were positively selected for CCR7, leaving out terminally differentiated effector memory CD45RA+ cells. The method was immunoSEQ multiplex PCR; TCRdb's version includes in-frame clones alone and lacks a portion of them. The sample holds around 2.1 million clones, 93% seen once. The CDR3 spans 17 residues. Germline CDR1 reads LGHNA; CDR2 reads YNFKEQ. Trimming left V 0 bases short and J 12 bases short, with 21 bases between. This clone was seen a single time. The V and J genes are TRBV4-2 and TRBJ2-6; D is perhaps TRBD2 (6 bases). The sequence came from a man younger than 35 in good health. Some clones in this sample may be carry-over from other donors' samples. The source material was naive CD8+ T cells from PBMCs. The CDR3 here is CASSQDLGTGGVGVLTF. CDR3 coding DNA: TGTGCCAGCAGCCAAGATCTTGGGACTGGAGGGGTCGGCGTCCTGACTTTC.